The following is a T cell receptor beta chain sequence with its context. On cycle 4 day 1 and cycle 7 day 1, as well as at baseline, blood was sampled. The sample belongs to a study of OX40 agonist ivuxolimab in advanced cancers. Turning to the study itself: Ivuxolimab, an agonist antibody against OX40 (CD134), was given to patients. Patients treated during dose escalation were battling hepatocellular carcinoma, melanoma, renal cell or head and neck cancer. At 0.01 to 10 mg/kg, ivuxolimab was administered intravenously to patients every 2 weeks.

The method was immunoSEQ multiplex PCR; TCRdb's version includes in-frame clones alone and lacks a portion of them. Here the sample spans about 19,000 clones, roughly four fifths being singletons. CDR1 is MDHEN and CDR2 is SYDVKM in the germline V gene. V was trimmed by 5 bases and J by 1 base, leaving 20 bases between them. The CDR3 length is 17 residues. The chain is built from TRBV28 and TRBJ2-5; possibly TRBD1 for D (5 bases). Sequences were derived from CD4+ or CD8+ T cells sorted from blood, sampled in a trial of the OX40 agonist ivuxolimab. The receptor was isolated from an adult with an advanced solid tumor such as melanoma, head and neck, liver or kidney cancer. The CDR3 is CASSPRFRARLQETQYF. The CDR3 DNA sequence: TGTGCCAGCAGTCCTCGTTTCAGGGCCCGACTCCAAGAGACCCAGTACTTC.